This TCR beta chain was identified during a study of regulatory T cells in long-lasting Graves disease. General study points: Fewer public clonotypes were shared by new patients (under 1,000) than by persistent patients (around 2,900).

Time point meaning: newly diagnosed GD, antithyroid drugs for less than 3 months. There was RNA extracted from PBMCs, and the TCR library was made from it. The CDR3 consists of 15 residues. V was shortened by 3 bases and J by 8 bases, with 17 bases between the two germline ends. Germline V lookup: CDR1 MDHEN, CDR2 SYDVKM. Arm-PCR of CDR3 regions with iRepertoire HTBI primers generated TCR beta libraries. TCRdb reprocessed the multiplex PCR reads with MiXCR, giving one entry per CDR3 protein. The table includes about 470,000 distinct CDR3 sequences, 14% to 15% detected once. This clonotype was recorded many times. As yet, its antigen is unknown. The sample was also reused in another study, on T cells in Graves' hyperthyroidism and ophthalmopathy. That source notes: HTBI primers drove first-round RT-PCR of the TCR CDR3. Stable hyperthyroidism was separated from ophthalmopathy by a model based on 13 V-J features.

This clonotype was obtained from a woman in her thirties with Graves disease. This chain connects TRBV28 to TRBJ2-1; the D gene could be TRBD1 or TRBD2 (5 bases each). The sequenced sample was peripheral blood mononuclear cells (PBMCs), obtained at new diagnosis, from a patient treated with antithyroid drugs. The chain's CDR3 is CASSLWGPVNDEQFF. CDR3 sequence (DNA): TGTGCCAGCAGTTTGTGGGGACCAGTAAACGATGAGCAGTTCTTC.